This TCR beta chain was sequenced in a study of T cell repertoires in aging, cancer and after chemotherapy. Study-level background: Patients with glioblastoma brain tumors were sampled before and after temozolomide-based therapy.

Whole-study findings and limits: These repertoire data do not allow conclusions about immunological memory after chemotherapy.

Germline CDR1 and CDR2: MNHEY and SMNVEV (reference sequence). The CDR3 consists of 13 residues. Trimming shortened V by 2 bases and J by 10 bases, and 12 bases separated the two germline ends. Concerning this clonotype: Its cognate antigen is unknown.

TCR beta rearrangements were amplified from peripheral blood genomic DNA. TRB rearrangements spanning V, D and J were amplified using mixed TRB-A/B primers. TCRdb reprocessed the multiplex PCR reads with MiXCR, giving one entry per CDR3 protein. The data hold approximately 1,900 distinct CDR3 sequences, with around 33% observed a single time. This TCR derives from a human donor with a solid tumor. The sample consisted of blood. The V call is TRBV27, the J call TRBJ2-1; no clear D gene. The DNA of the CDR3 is TGTGCCAGCAGTTTACAGAGCTCCTACGAGCAGTTCTTC. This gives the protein CASSLQSSYEQFF.